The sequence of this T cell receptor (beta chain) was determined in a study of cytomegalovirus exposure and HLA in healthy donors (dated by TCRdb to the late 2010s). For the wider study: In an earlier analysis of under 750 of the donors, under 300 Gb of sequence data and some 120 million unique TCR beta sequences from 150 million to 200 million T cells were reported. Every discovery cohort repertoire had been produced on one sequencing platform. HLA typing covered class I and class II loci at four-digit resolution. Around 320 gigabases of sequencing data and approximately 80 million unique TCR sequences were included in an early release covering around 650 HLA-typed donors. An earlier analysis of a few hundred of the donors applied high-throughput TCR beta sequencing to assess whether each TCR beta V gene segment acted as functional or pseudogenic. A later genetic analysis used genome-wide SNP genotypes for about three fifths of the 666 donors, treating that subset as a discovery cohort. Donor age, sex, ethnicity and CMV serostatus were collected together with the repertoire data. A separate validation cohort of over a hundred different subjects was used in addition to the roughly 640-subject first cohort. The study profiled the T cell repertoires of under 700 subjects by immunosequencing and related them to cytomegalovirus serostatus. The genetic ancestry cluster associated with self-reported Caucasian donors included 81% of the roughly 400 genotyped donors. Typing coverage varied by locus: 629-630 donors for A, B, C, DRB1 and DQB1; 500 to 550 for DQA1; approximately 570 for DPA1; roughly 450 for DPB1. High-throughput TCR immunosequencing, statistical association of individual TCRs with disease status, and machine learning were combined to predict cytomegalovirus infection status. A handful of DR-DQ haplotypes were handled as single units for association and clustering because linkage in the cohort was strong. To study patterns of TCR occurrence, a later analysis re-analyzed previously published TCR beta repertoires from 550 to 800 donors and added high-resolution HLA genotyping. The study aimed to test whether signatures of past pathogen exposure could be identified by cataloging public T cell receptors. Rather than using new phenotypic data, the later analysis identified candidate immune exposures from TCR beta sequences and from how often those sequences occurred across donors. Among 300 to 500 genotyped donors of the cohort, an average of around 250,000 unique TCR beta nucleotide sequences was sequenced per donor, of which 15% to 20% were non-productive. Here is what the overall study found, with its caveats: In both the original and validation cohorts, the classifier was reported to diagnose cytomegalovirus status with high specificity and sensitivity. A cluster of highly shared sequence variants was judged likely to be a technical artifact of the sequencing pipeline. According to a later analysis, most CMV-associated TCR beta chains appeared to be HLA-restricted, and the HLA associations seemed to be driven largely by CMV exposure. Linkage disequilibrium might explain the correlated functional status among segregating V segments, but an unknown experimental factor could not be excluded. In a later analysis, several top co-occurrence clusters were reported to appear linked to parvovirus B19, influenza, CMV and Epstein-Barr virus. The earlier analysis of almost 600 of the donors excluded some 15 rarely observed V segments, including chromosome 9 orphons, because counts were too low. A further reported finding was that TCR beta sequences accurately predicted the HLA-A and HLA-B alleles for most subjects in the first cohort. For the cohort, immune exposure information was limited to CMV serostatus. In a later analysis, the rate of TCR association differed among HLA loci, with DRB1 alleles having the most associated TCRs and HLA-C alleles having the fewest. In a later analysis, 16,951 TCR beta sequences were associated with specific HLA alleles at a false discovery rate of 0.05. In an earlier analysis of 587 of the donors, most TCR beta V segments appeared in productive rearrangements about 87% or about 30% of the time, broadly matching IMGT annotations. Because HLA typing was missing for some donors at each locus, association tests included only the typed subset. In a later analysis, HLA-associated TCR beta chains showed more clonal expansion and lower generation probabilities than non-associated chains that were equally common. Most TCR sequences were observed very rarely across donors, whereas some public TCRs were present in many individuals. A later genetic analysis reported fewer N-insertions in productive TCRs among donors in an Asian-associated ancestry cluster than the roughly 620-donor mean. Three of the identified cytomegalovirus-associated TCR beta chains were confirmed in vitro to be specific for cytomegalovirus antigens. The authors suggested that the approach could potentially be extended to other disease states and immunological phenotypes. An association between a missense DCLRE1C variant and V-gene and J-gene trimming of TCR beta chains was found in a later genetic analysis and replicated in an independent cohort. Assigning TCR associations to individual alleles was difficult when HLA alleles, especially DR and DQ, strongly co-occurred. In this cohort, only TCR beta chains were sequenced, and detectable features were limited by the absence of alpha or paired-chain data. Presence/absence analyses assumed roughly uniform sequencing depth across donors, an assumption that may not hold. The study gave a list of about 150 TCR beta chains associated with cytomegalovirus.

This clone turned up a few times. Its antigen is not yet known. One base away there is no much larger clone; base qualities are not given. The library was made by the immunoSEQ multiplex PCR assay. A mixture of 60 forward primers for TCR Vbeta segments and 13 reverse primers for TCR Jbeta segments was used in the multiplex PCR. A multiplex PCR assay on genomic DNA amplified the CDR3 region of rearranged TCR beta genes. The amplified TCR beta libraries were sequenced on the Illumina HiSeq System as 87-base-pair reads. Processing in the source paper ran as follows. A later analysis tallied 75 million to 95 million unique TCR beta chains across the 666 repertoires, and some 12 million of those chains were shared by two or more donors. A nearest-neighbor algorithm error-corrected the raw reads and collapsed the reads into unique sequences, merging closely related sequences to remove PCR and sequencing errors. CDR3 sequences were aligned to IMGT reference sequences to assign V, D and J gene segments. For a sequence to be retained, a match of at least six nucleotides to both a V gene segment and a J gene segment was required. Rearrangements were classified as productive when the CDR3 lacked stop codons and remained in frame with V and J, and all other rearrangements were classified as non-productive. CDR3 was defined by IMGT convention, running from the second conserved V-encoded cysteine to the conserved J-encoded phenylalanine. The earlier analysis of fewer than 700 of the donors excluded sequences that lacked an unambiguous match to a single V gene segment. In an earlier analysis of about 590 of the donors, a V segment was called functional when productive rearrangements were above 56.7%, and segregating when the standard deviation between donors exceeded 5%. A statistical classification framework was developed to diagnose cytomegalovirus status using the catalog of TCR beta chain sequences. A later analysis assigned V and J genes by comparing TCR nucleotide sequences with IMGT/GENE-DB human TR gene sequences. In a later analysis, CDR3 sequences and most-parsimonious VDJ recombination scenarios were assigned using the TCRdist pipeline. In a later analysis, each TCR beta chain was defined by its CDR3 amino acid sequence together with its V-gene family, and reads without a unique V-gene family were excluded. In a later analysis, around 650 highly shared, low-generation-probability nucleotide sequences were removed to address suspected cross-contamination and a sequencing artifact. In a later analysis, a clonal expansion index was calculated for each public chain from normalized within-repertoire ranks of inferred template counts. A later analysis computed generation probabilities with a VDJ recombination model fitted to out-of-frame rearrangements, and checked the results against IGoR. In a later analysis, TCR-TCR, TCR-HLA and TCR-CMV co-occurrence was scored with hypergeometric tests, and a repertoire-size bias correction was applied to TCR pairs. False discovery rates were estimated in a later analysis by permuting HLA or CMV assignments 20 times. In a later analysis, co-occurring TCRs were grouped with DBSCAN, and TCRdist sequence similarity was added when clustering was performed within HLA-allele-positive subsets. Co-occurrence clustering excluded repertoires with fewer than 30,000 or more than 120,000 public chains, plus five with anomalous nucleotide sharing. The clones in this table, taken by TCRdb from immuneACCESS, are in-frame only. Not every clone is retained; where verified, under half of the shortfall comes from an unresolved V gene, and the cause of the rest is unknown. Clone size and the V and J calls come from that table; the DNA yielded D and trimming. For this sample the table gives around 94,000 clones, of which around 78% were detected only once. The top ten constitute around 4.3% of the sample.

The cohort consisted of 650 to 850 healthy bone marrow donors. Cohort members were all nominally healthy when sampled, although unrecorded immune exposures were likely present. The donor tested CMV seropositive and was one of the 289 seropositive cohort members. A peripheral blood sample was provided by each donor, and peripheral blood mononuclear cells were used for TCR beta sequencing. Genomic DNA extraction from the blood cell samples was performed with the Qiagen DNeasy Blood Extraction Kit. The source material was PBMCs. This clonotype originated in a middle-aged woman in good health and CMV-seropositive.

The CDR3: CAWSAPTSGYNEQFF. The bases are TGTGCCTGGAGCGCTCCGACTAGCGGATACAATGAGCAGTTCTTC. Rearrangement joined TRBV30 to TRBJ2-1; the junction holds 9 bases that match TRBD2. Counted from cysteine to phenylalanine, this CDR3 has 15 amino acids. Only CDR3 DNA remains: 45 bases, in frame from the first base. The germline V gene encodes CDR1 GTSNPN and CDR2 SVGIG (reference sequence). V and J are trimmed by 3 bases and 4 bases, and the gene matches miss 7 bases of the junction.